This TCR beta chain is from a study of cytomegalovirus exposure and HLA in healthy donors (dated 2017 in TCRdb). Notes on the research overall: An earlier analysis of several hundred of the donors reported around 280 Gb of sequence data and 117 million unique TCR beta sequences obtained from around 190 million T cells. About 280 gigabases of sequencing data and around 87 million unique TCR sequences were included in an early release covering 550 to 800 HLA-typed donors. Of the roughly 430 genotyped donors, about 80% fell in the genetic ancestry cluster associated with self-reported Caucasian donors. The study aimed to test whether signatures of past pathogen exposure could be identified by cataloging public T cell receptors. The T cell repertoires of some 700 subjects were profiled by immunosequencing and related to cytomegalovirus serostatus. In addition to the first cohort of hundreds of subjects, a separate validation cohort of 120 different subjects was used. High-throughput TCR immunosequencing, statistical association of individual TCRs with disease status, and machine learning were combined to predict cytomegalovirus infection status. In a later analysis, previously published TCR beta repertoires from fewer than 750 donors were re-analyzed and high-resolution HLA genotyping was added so that TCR occurrence patterns could be studied. Rather than drawing on any new phenotypic data, the later analysis identified candidate immune exposures from TCR beta sequences and the way those sequences occurred across donors. To decide whether each TCR beta V gene segment behaved as functional or pseudogenic, an earlier analysis of 587 of the donors relied on high-throughput TCR beta sequencing. Donor age, sex, ethnicity and CMV serostatus were compiled alongside the repertoire data. In a later genetic analysis, genome-wide SNP genotypes for about three fifths of the roughly 670 donors were used, and that subset was treated as a discovery cohort. Every repertoire in the discovery cohort had been generated on one and the same sequencing platform. Class I and class II HLA loci were covered by the typing at four-digit resolution. The number of typed donors differed by locus: roughly 629-640 for A, B, C, DRB1 and DQB1; about 520 for DQA1; around 580 for DPA1; and about 450 for DPB1. Four to six DR-DQ haplotypes were handled as single units for association and clustering, since linkage in the cohort was strong. On average, over 200,000 unique TCR beta nucleotide sequences were sequenced per donor among more than 350 genotyped donors of the cohort, with 15% to 20% of those sequences being non-productive.

In total, 630 or so healthy bone marrow donors made up the cohort. At the time of sampling, every cohort member was nominally healthy, though immune exposures that went unrecorded were likely present. The donor was CMV seronegative and was included in the group of under 450 seronegative cohort members. Every donor gave a peripheral blood sample, and the peripheral blood mononuclear cells from that sample were used for TCR beta sequencing. The Qiagen DNeasy Blood Extraction Kit was used to extract genomic DNA from the blood cell samples. This clone was recorded a few times. Its antigen is still unknown. Nothing much larger sits one base from this clone, and base qualities are not available. Library prep was done by the immunoSEQ multiplex PCR assay. For the multiplex PCR, a mixture combining 60 forward primers for TCR Vbeta segments and 13 reverse primers for TCR Jbeta segments was used. The CDR3 region of rearranged TCR beta genes was amplified from genomic DNA by a multiplex PCR assay. The amplified TCR beta libraries were sequenced on the Illumina HiSeq System as 87-base-pair reads. The authors' pipeline ran thus. A later analysis counted 75 million to 100 million unique TCR beta chains across the 550 to 700 repertoires, and 9.5 million to 11 million of these chains were shared by at least two donors. To remove PCR and sequencing errors, raw reads were error-corrected and collapsed into unique sequences using a nearest-neighbor algorithm that merged closely related sequences. V, D and J gene segments were assigned by aligning CDR3 sequences to IMGT reference sequences. For a sequence to be retained, at least a six-nucleotide match to both a V gene segment and a J gene segment was required. A rearrangement counted as productive if the CDR3 had no stop codons and remained in frame with V and J, and every other rearrangement counted as non-productive. Following IMGT convention, CDR3 was defined as the stretch from the second conserved V-encoded cysteine up to the conserved J-encoded phenylalanine. In an earlier analysis of more than 550 of the donors, sequences lacking an unambiguous match to a single V gene segment were excluded. An earlier analysis of about 600 of the donors called V segments functional above 56.7% productive rearrangements and segregating when the between-donor standard deviation exceeded 5%. To diagnose cytomegalovirus status from the catalog of TCR beta chain sequences, a statistical classification framework was built. In a later analysis, TCR nucleotide sequences were compared against IMGT/GENE-DB human TR gene sequences so that V and J genes could be assigned. The TCRdist pipeline was used in a later analysis to assign CDR3 sequences and most-parsimonious VDJ recombination scenarios. A later analysis defined each TCR beta chain by its CDR3 amino acid sequence plus V-gene family, and excluded reads lacking a unique V-gene family. In a later analysis, a few hundred highly shared, low-generation-probability nucleotide sequences were removed to address suspected cross-contamination and a sequencing artifact. In a later analysis, a clonal expansion index was calculated for each public chain from normalized within-repertoire ranks of inferred template counts. A later analysis computed generation probabilities with a VDJ recombination model fitted to out-of-frame rearrangements, and checked the results against IGoR. In a later analysis, hypergeometric tests were used to score TCR-TCR, TCR-HLA and TCR-CMV co-occurrence, with a repertoire-size bias correction applied to TCR pairs. In a later analysis, false discovery rates were estimated by permuting HLA or CMV assignments 20 times. In a later analysis, co-occurring TCRs were grouped with DBSCAN, and TCRdist sequence similarity was added when clustering was performed within HLA-allele-positive subsets. For co-occurrence clustering, repertoires with fewer than 30,000 or more than 120,000 public chains were excluded, along with roughly 5 repertoires with anomalous nucleotide sharing. Entries here come from immuneACCESS through TCRdb and include only in-frame sequences with V and J called. Some clones fail to appear in such tables; in the studies checked, an unresolved V gene covers under half of the shortfall, and the cause of the remainder is unknown. D and trimming come from the DNA, and the V and J calls and clone size come from that table. The sample records around 150,000 clones, about two thirds of which are singletons. The top ten constitute 4% to 5.5% of the sample.

Study-wide conclusions, independent of this receptor: A few of the identified cytomegalovirus-associated TCR beta chains were confirmed in vitro to be specific for cytomegalovirus antigens. In a later genetic analysis, a missense DCLRE1C variant was associated with V-gene and J-gene trimming of TCR beta chains, and the association was replicated in an independent cohort. Because some donors lacked HLA typing at each locus, the association tests relied only on the typed subset. Compared with equally common non-associated chains, HLA-associated TCR beta chains in a later analysis were more clonally expanded and had lower generation probabilities. In a later analysis, 15,000 to 20,000 TCR beta sequences were associated with specific HLA alleles at a false discovery rate of 0.05. According to a later analysis, TCR association rates differed among HLA loci, with DRB1 alleles showing the most associated TCRs and HLA-C alleles showing the fewest. A cluster of highly shared sequence variants was judged likely to represent a technical artifact of the sequencing pipeline. In a later analysis, several top co-occurrence clusters were reported to appear linked to parvovirus B19, influenza, CMV and Epstein-Barr virus. In the study, some 180 TCR beta chains were listed as associated with cytomegalovirus. The classifier was reported to diagnose cytomegalovirus status with high specificity and sensitivity in both the original cohort and the validation cohort. Linkage disequilibrium might explain the correlated functional status among segregating V segments, but an unknown experimental factor could not be excluded. Presence/absence analyses assumed roughly uniform sequencing depth across donors, an assumption that may not hold. CMV serostatus was the only immune exposure information available for the cohort. According to the authors, the approach could potentially be generalized to other disease states and immunological phenotypes. In this cohort, only TCR beta chains were sequenced, and detectable features were limited by the absence of alpha or paired-chain data. Strong co-occurrence of HLA alleles, especially DR and DQ, made assigning TCR associations to individual alleles difficult. A later analysis found that most CMV-associated TCR beta chains appeared HLA-restricted, with HLA associations seemingly driven largely by CMV exposure. According to a later genetic analysis, donors in an Asian-associated ancestry cluster had fewer N-insertions in productive TCRs than the approximately 670-donor mean. A further reported finding was that TCR beta sequences accurately predicted the HLA-A and HLA-B alleles for most subjects in the first cohort. The earlier analysis of 450 to 700 of the donors excluded 15 to 20 rarely observed V segments, including chromosome 9 orphons, because counts were too low. Broadly in line with IMGT annotations, most TCR beta V segments showed up in productive rearrangements about 87% or about 30% of the time in an earlier analysis of 450 to 600 of the donors. While some public TCRs were present in many individuals, most TCR sequences turned up only very rarely across donors.

This TCR derives from a man in his 60s in good health and CMV-seronegative. The sample taken for sequencing was PBMCs.

The encoded CDR3 is CASSGGGTSPLHF. In nucleotide form, the sequence is TGTGCCAGCAGCGGGGGAGGAACCTCACCCCTCCACTTT. The V gene is TRBV9 and the J gene is TRBJ1-6; the D segment cannot be called with confidence. From a lookup of the germline V gene, CDR1 and CDR2 are SGDLS and YYNGEE. The CDR3 runs 13 amino acids, cysteine and phenylalanine included. Here the CDR3 DNA is all that survives: 39 bases in frame from base 1. V and J lose 3 bases and 10 bases, and a span of 11 bases separates them. The full variable domain, completed from the reference TRBV9 and TRBJ1-6 proteins outside the CDR3, reads DSGVTQTPKHLITATGQRVTLRCSPRSGDLSVYWYQQSLDQGLQFLIQYYNGEERAKGNILERFSAQQFPDLHSELNLSSLELGDSALYFCASSGGGTSPLHFGNGTRLTVT.